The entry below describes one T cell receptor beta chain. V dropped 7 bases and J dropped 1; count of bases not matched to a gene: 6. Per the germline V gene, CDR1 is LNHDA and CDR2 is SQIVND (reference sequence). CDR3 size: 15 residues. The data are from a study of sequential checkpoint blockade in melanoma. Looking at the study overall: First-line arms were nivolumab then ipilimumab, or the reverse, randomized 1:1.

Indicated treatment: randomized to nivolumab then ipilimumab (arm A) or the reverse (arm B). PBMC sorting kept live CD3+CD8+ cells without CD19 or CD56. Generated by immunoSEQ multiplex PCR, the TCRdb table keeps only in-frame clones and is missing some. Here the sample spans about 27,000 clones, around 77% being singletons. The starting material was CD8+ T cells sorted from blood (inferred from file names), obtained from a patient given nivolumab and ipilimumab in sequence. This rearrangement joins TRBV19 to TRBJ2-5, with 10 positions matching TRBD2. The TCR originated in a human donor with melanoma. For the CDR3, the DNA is TGTGCCAGTAAGGCGCTAGCGGGGGCCCAAGAGACCCAGTACTTC. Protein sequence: CASKALAGAQETQYF. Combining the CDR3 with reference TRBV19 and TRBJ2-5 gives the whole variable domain DGGITQSPKYLFRKEGQNVTLSCEQNLNHDAMYWYRQDPGQGLRLIYYSQIVNDFQKGDIAEGYSVSREKKESFPLTVTSAQKNPTAFYLCASKALAGAQETQYFGPGTRLLVL.